Listed here are 7 T cell receptor beta chains from one sample, sequenced in a study of T cell therapy after organ transplantation. For these receptors, no antigen is known. As for time point: 4-8 weeks after completion of therapy. Sequencing was performed with immunoSEQ multiplex PCR; in TCRdb, only in-frame clones are kept and a portion is missing. The sample has nearly 20,000 clones; over 75% are singletons. This specimen consisted of CD8+ T cells from blood, obtained after autologous CMV-specific T cell therapy. Source of these receptors: a human patient who had received a solid organ transplant and had CMV disease. The graft donor may be the source of some T cells.

The V and J genes are TRBV7-9 and TRBJ1-1; a possible D gene is TRBD1 (5 bases). CDR1 SEHNR and CDR2 FQNEAQ come from the germline V gene (reference sequence). CDR3 size: 14 residues. V was cut by 2 bases and J by 7 bases, with 14 bases left in between. CDR3 loop: CASSLPMGTREAFF. The CDR3 DNA sequence: TGTGCCAGCAGCTTACCTATGGGGACCCGTGAAGCTTTCTTT.

The CDR3 here is CASSLAAAVPNTEAFF. CDR3 sequence (DNA): TGTGCCAGCAGTTTGGCGGCAGCGGTTCCGAACACTGAAGCTTTCTTT. This rearrangement joins TRBV27 to TRBJ1-1; D is undetermined. The V gene lost 3 bases and the J gene lost 1 base, with 15 bases spanning the gap. Germline V gene sequence: CDR1 MNHEY, CDR2 SMNVEV (reference sequence). The CDR3 has 16 residues.

The V and J genes are TRBV27 and TRBJ2-1; 14 bases line up with TRBD2. This CDR3 contains 17 residues. V was clipped by 5 bases and J by 0 bases; unmatched bases: 3. CDR1 is MNHEY and CDR2 is SMNVEV in the germline V gene (reference sequence). The chain's CDR3 is CASSPGTSGSSYNEQFF. The CDR3 DNA reads TGTGCCAGCAGTCCAGGGACTAGCGGGAGCTCCTACAATGAGCAGTTCTTC.

The count of this clone is one. The chain recombines TRBV5-6 with TRBJ2-1; 8 positions agree with TRBD2. The CDR3 is made up of 17 amino acids. Trimming removed 3 bases from V and 10 bases from J; junction bases left unmatched: 18. From germline, CDR1 is SGHDT and CDR2 YYEEEE. Here the CDR3 reads CASSSSRGGGPHREQFF. The CDR3 DNA follows: TGTGCCAGCAGCTCCAGTAGGGGCGGGGGGCCACATCGCGAGCAGTTCTTC.

V gene TRBV14 combines with J gene TRBJ2-1; weak D call: TRBD1 (6 bases). V was clipped by 6 bases and J by 2 bases, with 14 bases between them. The CDR3 spans 15 residues. Germline V lookup: CDR1 SGHDN, CDR2 FVKESK. CDR3 amino acids: CASRHRETAYNEQFF. For the CDR3, the DNA is TGTGCCAGCAGGCACAGGGAGACGGCCTACAATGAGCAGTTCTTC.

The chain carries TRBV5-6 and TRBJ1-3; D may be TRBD1 (5 bases). Germline V gene lookup returns CDR1 SGHDT and CDR2 YYEEEE. The CDR3 consists of 17 residues. V dropped 0 bases and J dropped 0 bases, with 13 bases sitting between them. The CDR3 sequence is CASSLGGVLPSGNTIYF. CDR3 DNA: TGTGCCAGCAGCTTGGGGGGGGTCCTCCCCTCTGGAAACACCATATATTTT.

V and J are TRBV7-6 and TRBJ1-2, with D perhaps matching TRBD1 (5 bases). The CDR3 contains 15 residues. The V end lost 4 bases, the J end lost 4 bases, and 16 bases lay between the germline ends. In germline, CDR1 is SGHVS, CDR2 FNYEAQ. In DNA, the CDR3 is TGTGCCAGCAGCTACTCCGATTCCAGGGTCTATGGCTACACCTTC. It specifies CASSYSDSRVYGYTF. The variable domain in full, completed from reference TRBV7-6 and TRBJ1-2, reads GAGVSQSPRYKVTKRGQDVALRCDPISGHVSLYWYRQALGQGPEFLTYFNYEAQQDKSGLPNDRFSAERPEGSISTLTIQRTEQRDSAMYRCASSYSDSRVYGYTFGSGTRLTVV.